A selection of T cell receptor beta chains follows, all from one sample in a study of tumor and adjacent non-tumor tissue in lung cancer. TCRdb reanalysed the multiplex PCR reads using MiXCR and keeps one entry per CDR3 protein. The table records 60,000 to 85,000 distinct CDR3 sequences, less than 80% of them present only once. Sequencing was done on a sample of lung tumor tissue. These receptors were taken from a man aged 55 to 70 with non-small cell lung cancer. The CDR3 runs from the conserved cysteine through the conserved F or W. The order of the fields is clone size, J gene, CDR3 length, D gene, V gene, CDR3 DNA, CDR3 protein. A D gene is named only where the DNA matches it firmly. Size tells how often a clone was seen (once, few, many) or the class of an expanded clone, and some rows leave it out.

clone size: .; J gene: TRBJ1-5; CDR3 length: 15; D gene: TRBD1; V gene: TRBV20-1; CDR3 DNA: TGCAGTGCTAGAAGTCCTGGACAGGTAAATCAGCCCCAGCATTTT; CDR3 protein: CSARSPGQVNQPQHF
clone size: .; J gene: TRBJ2-7; CDR3 length: 14; D gene: TRBD1; V gene: TRBV20-1; CDR3 DNA: TGCAGTGTTAGAGCGGGCAGGGGGCGATATGAGCAGTACTTC; CDR3 protein: CSVRAGRGRYEQYF
clone size: .; J gene: TRBJ2-3; CDR3 length: 18; D gene: TRBD2; V gene: TRBV6-2/TRBV6-3; CDR3 DNA: TGTGCCAGCAGTTACATCATGACTAGCGGGGGACTCACAGATACGCAGTTTTTT; CDR3 protein: CASSYIMTSGGLTDTQFF
clone size: .; J gene: TRBJ2-5; CDR3 length: 13; D gene: TRBD2; V gene: TRBV10-2; CDR3 DNA: TGTACCAGCTCTTCTAGCGGAGGGGAGACCCAGTACTTC; CDR3 protein: CTSSSSGGETQYF
clone size: .; J gene: TRBJ2-1; CDR3 length: 11; D gene: .; V gene: TRBV29-1; CDR3 DNA: TGCAGCGGTCTGAGCCAAGAGACACAGTTCTTC; CDR3 protein: CSGLSQETQFF
clone size: few; J gene: TRBJ1-1; CDR3 length: 15; D gene: TRBD1; V gene: TRBV5-1; CDR3 DNA: TGCGCCAGCAGCTTGGCCTCAGGGGGCTTCACTGAAGCTTTCTTT; CDR3 protein: CASSLASGGFTEAFF
clone size: once; J gene: TRBJ1-1; CDR3 length: 13; D gene: .; V gene: TRBV2; CDR3 DNA: TGTGCTAGCAGTGAGCTGGAGAACACTGAAGCTTTCTTT; CDR3 protein: CASSELENTEAFF
clone size: few; J gene: TRBJ2-1; CDR3 length: 13; D gene: .; V gene: TRBV6-2/TRBV6-3; CDR3 DNA: TGTGTCAACAGCCAAGTCATTGGCTATGAGCAGTTCTTC; CDR3 protein: CVNSQVIGYEQFF
clone size: once; J gene: TRBJ2-2; CDR3 length: 13; D gene: .; V gene: TRBV15; CDR3 DNA: TGTGCCACCAGCAGATTGCTCACCGGGGAGCTGCTTTTT; CDR3 protein: CATSRLLTGELLF
clone size: few; J gene: TRBJ2-2; CDR3 length: 13; D gene: .; V gene: TRBV6-6; CDR3 DNA: TGTGCCAGAAGTCACTCGGGGACAGGGGAGCTGTTTTTT; CDR3 protein: CARSHSGTGELFF
clone size: .; J gene: TRBJ2-7; CDR3 length: 15; D gene: .; V gene: TRBV5-4; CDR3 DNA: TGTGCCAGCAGCTTAGCTAGTGTGGGATACTACGAGCAGTACTTC; CDR3 protein: CASSLASVGYYEQYF
clone size: .; J gene: TRBJ1-5; CDR3 length: 13; D gene: .; V gene: TRBV12-3/TRBV12-4; CDR3 DNA: TGTGCCAGCAGCTACGACATGACCCACCCCCAGCATTTT; CDR3 protein: CASSYDMTHPQHF
clone size: once; J gene: TRBJ1-1; CDR3 length: 15; D gene: .; V gene: TRBV20-1; CDR3 DNA: TGCAGTGCCCCCTTGGGGGGGTCACTGGACACTCTAGCTTTCTTT; CDR3 protein: CSAPLGGSLDTLAFF
clone size: .; J gene: TRBJ1-1; CDR3 length: 14; D gene: .; V gene: TRBV6-5; CDR3 DNA: TGTGCCAACAGCCGACAGGACCCTAACACTGAAGCTTTATTT; CDR3 protein: CANSRQDPNTEALF
clone size: many; J gene: TRBJ2-7; CDR3 length: 14; D gene: .; V gene: TRBV28; CDR3 DNA: TGTGCCAGCAGGCACCTTACAGCCGTCTACGAGCAGTACTTC; CDR3 protein: CASRHLTAVYEQYF
clone size: .; J gene: TRBJ2-2; CDR3 length: 16; D gene: .; V gene: TRBV11-2; CDR3 DNA: TGTGCCAGCAGCCCAAGGACAATGTTAAACACCGGGGAGCTGTTTTTT; CDR3 protein: CASSPRTMLNTGELFF
clone size: once; J gene: TRBJ1-5; CDR3 length: 16; D gene: TRBD1; V gene: TRBV7-9; CDR3 DNA: TGTGCCAGCAGCCTCGGGACAGGGGTACGCAATCAGCCCCAGCATTTT; CDR3 protein: CASSLGTGVRNQPQHF
clone size: .; J gene: TRBJ2-1; CDR3 length: 15; D gene: .; V gene: TRBV20-1; CDR3 DNA: TGCAGTGCTAGGCACCCACTCGAAACCTACAATGGGCAGTTCTTC; CDR3 protein: CSARHPLETYNGQFF
clone size: .; J gene: TRBJ2-5; CDR3 length: 16; D gene: .; V gene: TRBV6-2/TRBV6-3; CDR3 DNA: TGTGCCAGCTGTTACGAAGGGTGGACGTACCAAGAGACCCAGTACTTC; CDR3 protein: CASCYEGWTYQETQYF
clone size: .; J gene: TRBJ2-1; CDR3 length: 16; D gene: TRBD2; V gene: TRBV20-1; CDR3 DNA: TGCAGTACTCCGGAACTAGCGGTCCTGGGCTCGGATGAGCAGTTCTTC; CDR3 protein: CSTPELAVLGSDEQFF
clone size: few; J gene: TRBJ2-2; CDR3 length: 14; D gene: TRBD2; V gene: TRBV11-1; CDR3 DNA: TGTGTCAGCAGCTTAACTAGCGGGACGGGGGAGCTGTTTTTT; CDR3 protein: CVSSLTSGTGELFF